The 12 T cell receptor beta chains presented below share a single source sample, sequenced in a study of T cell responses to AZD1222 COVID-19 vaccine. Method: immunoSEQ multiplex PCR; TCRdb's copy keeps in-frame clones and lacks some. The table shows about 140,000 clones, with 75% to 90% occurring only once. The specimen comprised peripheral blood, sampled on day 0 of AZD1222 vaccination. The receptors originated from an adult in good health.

CDR3 DNA sequence: TGTGCCAGCAGCCAATATAGCAATCAGCCCCAGCATTTT. Translation: CASSQYSNQPQHF. This rearrangement joins TRBV7-9 to TRBJ1-5; no clear D gene. Trimming took off 5 bases at V and 0 bases at J, with 5 bases between the two ends. The CDR3 is 13 residues long. Per the germline V gene, CDR1 is SEHNR and CDR2 is FQNEAQ (reference sequence).

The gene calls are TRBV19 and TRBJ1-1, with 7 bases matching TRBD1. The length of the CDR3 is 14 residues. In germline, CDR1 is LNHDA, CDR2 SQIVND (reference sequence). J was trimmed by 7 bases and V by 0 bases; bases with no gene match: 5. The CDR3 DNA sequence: TGTGCCAGTAGTATAGATCGGGGACAGTATGAAGCTTTCTTT. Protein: CASSIDRGQYEAFF.

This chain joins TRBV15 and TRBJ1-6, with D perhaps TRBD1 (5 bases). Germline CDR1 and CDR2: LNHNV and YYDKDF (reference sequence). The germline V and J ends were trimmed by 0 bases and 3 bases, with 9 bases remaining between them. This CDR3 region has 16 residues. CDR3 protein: CATSRDQDSYNSPLHF. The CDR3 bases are TGTGCCACCAGCAGAGATCAAGACAGCTATAATTCACCCCTCCACTTT.

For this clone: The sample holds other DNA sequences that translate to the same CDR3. The DNA of the CDR3 is TGTGCCAGCTCGGCTAGCGGGGGCTCCTACAATGAGCAGTTCTTC. Encoded protein: CASSASGGSYNEQFF. The V and J genes are TRBV18 and TRBJ2-1, with TRBD2 matching 10 bases. The germline CDR1 and CDR2 sequences are KGHSH and LQKENI. V was pared by 6 bases and J by 0 bases, with 2 bases of the junction left unmatched. The CDR3 has 15 amino acids.

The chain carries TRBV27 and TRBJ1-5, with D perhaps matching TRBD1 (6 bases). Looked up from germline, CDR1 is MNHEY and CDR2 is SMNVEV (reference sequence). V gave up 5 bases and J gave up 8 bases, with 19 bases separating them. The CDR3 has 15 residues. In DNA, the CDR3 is TGTGCCAGCAGTCCCAGACAGGATTTCTTGGAGCCCCAGCATTTT. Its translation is CASSPRQDFLEPQHF.

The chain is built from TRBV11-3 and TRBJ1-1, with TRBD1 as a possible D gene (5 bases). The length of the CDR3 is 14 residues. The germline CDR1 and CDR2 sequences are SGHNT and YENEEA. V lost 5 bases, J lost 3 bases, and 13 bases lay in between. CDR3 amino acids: CASSDVGGDTEAFF. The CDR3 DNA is TGTGCCAGCAGCGACGTTGGGGGGGACACTGAAGCTTTCTTT.

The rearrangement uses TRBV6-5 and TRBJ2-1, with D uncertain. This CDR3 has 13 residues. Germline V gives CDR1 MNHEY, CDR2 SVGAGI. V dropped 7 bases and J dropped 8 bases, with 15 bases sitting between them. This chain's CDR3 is CASTYYSSHEQFF. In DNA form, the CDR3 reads TGTGCCAGCACCTACTACAGTAGCCATGAGCAGTTCTTC.

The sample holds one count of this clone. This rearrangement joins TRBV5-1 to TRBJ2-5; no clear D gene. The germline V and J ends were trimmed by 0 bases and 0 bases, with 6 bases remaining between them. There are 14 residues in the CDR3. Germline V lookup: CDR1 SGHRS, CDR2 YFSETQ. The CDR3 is CASSLVENQETQYF. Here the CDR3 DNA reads TGCGCCAGCAGCTTGGTAGAGAACCAAGAGACCCAGTACTTC.

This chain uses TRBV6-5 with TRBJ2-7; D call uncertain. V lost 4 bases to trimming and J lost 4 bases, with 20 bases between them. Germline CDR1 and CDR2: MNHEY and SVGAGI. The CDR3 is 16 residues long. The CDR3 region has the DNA TGTGCCAGCAGTTTTCTCCCTCATAGCCCTGTATACGAGCAGTACTTC. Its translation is CASSFLPHSPVYEQYF.

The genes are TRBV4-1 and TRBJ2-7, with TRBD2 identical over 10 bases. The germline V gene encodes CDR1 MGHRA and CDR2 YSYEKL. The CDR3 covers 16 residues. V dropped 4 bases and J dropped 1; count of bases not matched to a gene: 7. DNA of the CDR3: TGCGCCAGCAGCCCCTTAGCGGGGGGCTTTTCCTACGAGCAGTACTTC. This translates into CASSPLAGGFSYEQYF.

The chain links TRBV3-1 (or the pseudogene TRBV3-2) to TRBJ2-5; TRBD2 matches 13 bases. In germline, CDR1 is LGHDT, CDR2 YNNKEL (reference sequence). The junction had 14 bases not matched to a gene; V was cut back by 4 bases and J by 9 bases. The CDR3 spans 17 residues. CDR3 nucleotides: TGTGCCAGCAGCCGGGTTCTCGGGACTAGCGGGGAGGGGGCCCAGTACTTC. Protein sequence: CASSRVLGTSGEGAQYF.

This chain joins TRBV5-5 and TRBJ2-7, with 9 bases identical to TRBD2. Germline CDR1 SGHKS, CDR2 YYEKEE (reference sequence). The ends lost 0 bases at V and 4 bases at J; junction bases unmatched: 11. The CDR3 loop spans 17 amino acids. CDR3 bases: TGTGCCAGCAGCTTGGCCCTGATGGGCGGGGGGGGTTACGAGCAGTACTTC. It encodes CASSLALMGGGGYEQYF.